The 4 T cell receptor beta chains reported below all come from one sample, sequenced in a study of a mutant IDH1 vaccine in newly diagnosed glioma. TCRdb keeps only in-frame clones here, not all; method: immunoSEQ multiplex PCR. The top ten hold about 8.1% of the sample, which has approximately 57,000 clones, approximately 78% seen once. This sample's time point: week 23, last vaccination. All doses held 300 ug of mutant IDH1 20-mer peptide, with topical imiquimod. Their target antigens are unknown. The sequencing used PBMCs, collected from a glioma patient whose treatment included an IDH1 peptide vaccine. All receptors come from a woman in her thirties or forties with glioma. Some clones in this sample may be carry-over from other donors' samples.

The genes are TRBV18 and TRBJ2-5; 9 positions agree with TRBD1. This CDR3 comprises 13 residues. CDR1 and CDR2 from the germline V gene are KGHSH and LQKENI. Losses at the gene ends were 6 bases for V and 4 bases for J; bases not matched to a gene: 3. This CDR3 is CASSSDRGETQYF. The CDR3 coding sequence is TGTGCCAGCTCTTCGGACAGGGGAGAGACCCAGTACTTC. The entire variable domain, with the rest obtained from reference TRBV18 and TRBJ2-5, is as follows: NAGVMQNPRHLVRRRGQEARLRCSPMKGHSHVYWYRQLPEEGLKFMVYLQKENIIDESGMPKERFSAEFPKEGPSILRIQQVVRGDSAAYFCASSSDRGETQYFGPGTRLLVL.

V gene TRBV10-3 combines with J gene TRBJ1-2; 9 bases map to TRBD1. V lost 10 bases, J lost 2 bases, and 11 bases stayed unmatched. The length of the CDR3 is 15 residues. CDR1 and CDR2 (germline): ENHRY, SYGVKD. The CDR3 spells CASSGQGLKNYGYTF. DNA of the CDR3: TGTGCCAGCAGCGGACAGGGGCTTAAGAACTATGGCTACACCTTC.

The chain links TRBV7-6 to TRBJ2-2; D gene unclear. CDR1 SGHVS and CDR2 FNYEAQ come from the germline V gene. With 5 bases removed from V and 0 bases from J, the gap between germline ends came to 7 bases. CDR3 length: 14 residues. CDR3 in DNA: TGTGCCAGCAGCACGGAAGCGAACACCGGGGAGCTGTTTTTT. This encodes CASSTEANTGELFF.

This clone has a single count. The rearrangement uses TRBV5-1 and TRBJ2-7, with 8 bases matching TRBD1. This CDR3 has 15 amino acids. CDR1 is SGHRS, CDR2 YFSETQ, per germline. V dropped 7 bases and J dropped 5; count of bases not matched to a gene: 14. The CDR3 protein is CASGKTGVQIHEQYF. The CDR3 nucleotides read TGCGCCAGCGGCAAGACAGGGGTTCAGATCCACGAGCAGTACTTC.